These 21 T cell receptor beta chains originate from one sample sequenced in a study of blood T cell repertoires in COVID-19. Libraries were prepared by immunoSEQ multiplex PCR; TCRdb keeps only in-frame clonotypes and omits some of them. The top ten hold 8% to 13% of the sample, which has a few hundred thousand clones, approximately 89% seen once. The sequenced sample was peripheral blood. These receptors all stem from a woman in her twenties or thirties with COVID-19, enrolled during active disease.

The chain uses TRBV30 and TRBJ1-4; 9 positions agree with TRBD1. Germline V gene sequence: CDR1 GTSNPN, CDR2 SVGIG (reference sequence). The V and J ends lost 0 bases and 6 bases, in that order; junction bases with no gene match: 2. The CDR3 is 14 residues long. In nucleotides, the CDR3 is TGTGCCTGGAGTGTGGACAGGGGTTATGAAAAACTGTTTTTT. As protein: CAWSVDRGYEKLFF.

In its sample, this clone was seen a few times. The chain links TRBV6-5 to TRBJ1-2; 7 nucleotides match TRBD1. CDR3 size: 14 residues. Per germline, CDR1 MNHEY and CDR2 SVGAGI. Losses at the gene ends were 7 bases for V and 4 bases for J; bases not matched to a gene: 9. CDR3 sequence (DNA): TGTGCCAGCACCCCCCGGCAGGGGGGCTATGGCTACACCTTC. It encodes CASTPRQGGYGYTF.

The chain carries TRBV15 and TRBJ2-7, with TRBD1 matching over 12 bases. The CDR3 has 16 residues. The V gene end was trimmed by 0 bases and the J gene end by 5 bases; junction bases not matched to a gene: 5. Germline V lookup: CDR1 LNHNV, CDR2 YYDKDF (reference sequence). CDR3 sequence: CATSRDGGTGGHEQYF. The CDR3 DNA follows: TGTGCCACCAGCAGAGATGGTGGGACAGGGGGCCACGAGCAGTACTTC.

J is TRBJ1-1 and V is TRBV11-2, with 10 bases fitting TRBD1. The CDR3 consists of 13 residues. V was pared by 5 bases and J by 4 bases, with 1 base of the junction left unmatched. CDR1 is SGHAT and CDR2 is FQNNGV in the germline V gene. CDR3 in DNA: TGTGCCAGCAGCCGGGACAGGGGCACTGAAGCTTTCTTT. Its protein is CASSRDRGTEAFF.

The chain combines TRBV12-3 or TRBV12-4 with TRBJ2-4, with D maybe TRBD1 (5 bases). There are 13 residues in the CDR3. V lost 5 bases to trimming and J lost 5 bases, with 10 bases between them. CDR3 in amino acids: CASSLTAQNIQYF. CDR3 DNA: TGTGCCAGCAGTCTGACAGCTCAAAACATTCAGTACTTC.

The chain links TRBV5-1 to TRBJ1-5; TRBD1 is a possible D gene (5 bases). The CDR3 has 15 residues. Trimming pared 3 bases from V and 2 bases from J, leaving 12 bases between. CDR1 is SGHRS, CDR2 YFSETQ, per germline. CDR3 bases: TGCGCCAGCAGCTATTTTGGGGGGGGCAATCAGCCCCAGCATTTT. This sequence encodes CASSYFGGGNQPQHF. Complete variable domain (other parts from reference TRBV5-1 and TRBJ1-5): KAGVTQTPRYLIKTRGQQVTLSCSPISGHRSVSWYQQTPGQGLQFLFEYFSETQRNKGNFPGRFSGRQFSNSRSEMNVSTLELGDSALYLCASSYFGGGNQPQHFGDGTRLSIL.

The chain couples TRBV5-4 to TRBJ2-7; D is undetermined. The CDR3 contains 11 residues. Trimming took off 4 bases at V and 4 bases at J, with 6 bases between the two ends. CDR1 and CDR2 (germline): SGHNT, YYREEE (reference sequence). CDR3 in DNA: TGTGCCAGCAGCCGAGAATACGAGCAGTACTTC. Translating it yields CASSREYEQYF.

A remark on this clone: The identical CDR3 is also encoded by other nucleotide sequences in the sample. In DNA, the CDR3 is TGCGCCAGCAGCCTGGGACTAGCGGGACTTTACAATGAGCAGTTCTTC. It specifies CASSLGLAGLYNEQFF. J is TRBJ2-1 and V is TRBV5-1; 13 nucleotides align to TRBD2. Germline CDR1 reads SGHRS; CDR2 reads YFSETQ. The CDR3 loop spans 16 amino acids. The V and J ends lost 4 bases and 4 bases, in that order; junction bases with no gene match: 5.

The chain links TRBV18 to TRBJ2-7; 8 positions match TRBD2. This CDR3 is 15 amino acids long. Germline values: CDR1 KGHSH, CDR2 LQKENI. V dropped 1 base and J dropped 5; count of bases not matched to a gene: 7. CDR3 residues: CASSPLAGFNDEQYF. Here the CDR3 DNA reads TGTGCCAGCTCACCACTAGCGGGGTTTAACGACGAGCAGTACTTC.

This clone has just one count. The rearrangement links TRBV5-6 to TRBJ1-4; TRBD1 is a possible D gene (5 bases). CDR1 is SGHDT, CDR2 YYEEEE, per germline. V was trimmed by 4 bases and J by 2 bases, leaving 9 bases between them. The CDR3 contains 14 residues. CDR3 protein: CASSARDTNEKLFF. CDR3 nucleotides: TGTGCCAGCAGCGCGCGGGACACTAATGAAAAACTGTTTTTT.

The V call is TRBV4-3, the J call TRBJ1-4; TRBD1 matches 9 bases. Per germline, CDR1 LGHNA and CDR2 YSLEER. The trim removed 5 bases at V and 8 bases at J, leaving 9 bases unmatched. The length of the CDR3 is 15 residues. The CDR3: CASSLGTGTVEKLFF. DNA of the CDR3: TGCGCCAGCAGCTTAGGGACAGGGACAGTCGAAAAACTGTTTTTT.

This clone was detected once. CDR3 protein: CSVAWKGFPDEQYF. CDR3 nucleotides: TGCAGCGTTGCCTGGAAGGGGTTTCCAGACGAGCAGTACTTC. This chain joins TRBV29-1 and TRBJ2-7; TRBD1 is a possible D gene (5 bases). Trimming pared 4 bases from V and 5 bases from J, leaving 18 bases between. CDR1 and CDR2 from the germline V gene are SQVTM and ANQGSEA. The CDR3 is 14 amino acids.

J is TRBJ2-1 and V is TRBV19; D not certain. Trimming took 8 bases from V and 4 from J, leaving 6 bases between them. Germline values: CDR1 LNHDA, CDR2 SQIVND (reference sequence). The length of the CDR3 is 11 residues. CDR3 in amino acids: CASVSYNEQFF. DNA of the CDR3: TGTGCCAGTGTGTCGTACAATGAGCAGTTCTTC.

The genes are TRBV5-5 and TRBJ2-1; TRBD1 agrees at 7 bases. The V and J ends lost 4 bases and 8 bases, in that order; junction bases with no gene match: 9. The V gene's germline CDR1 is SGHKS and CDR2 YYEKEE (reference sequence). The CDR3 is made up of 14 amino acids. CDR3 sequence reads: CASSPGTDFYEQFF. DNA for the CDR3: TGTGCCAGCAGCCCTGGGACAGATTTCTATGAGCAGTTCTTC.

The CDR3: CASSAGRRQGVAKNIQYF. The CDR3 DNA reads as TGTGCCAGCAGTGCGGGCCGGAGACAGGGGGTAGCCAAAAACATTCAGTACTTC. V usage is TRBV6-1 and J usage is TRBJ2-4, with TRBD1 matching 9 bases. CDR3 size: 18 residues. The germline V gene encodes CDR1 MNHNS and CDR2 SASEGT. V lost 4 bases, J lost 0 bases, and 10 bases stayed unmatched.

The chain employs TRBV7-2 and TRBJ1-3; D is unresolved. V gave up 2 bases and J gave up 0 bases, with 2 bases separating them. The CDR3 runs 13 residues. The germline CDR1 and CDR2 sequences are SGHTA and FQGNSA. This chain's CDR3 is CASSLLSGNTIYF. The CDR3 nucleotides read TGTGCCAGCAGCTTACTCTCTGGAAACACCATATATTTT.

V usage is TRBV28 and J usage is TRBJ2-2, with D perhaps TRBD2 (5 bases). The V gene lost 5 bases and the J gene lost 9 bases, with 19 bases spanning the gap. CDR3 length: 15 residues. Per the germline V gene, CDR1 is MDHEN and CDR2 is SYDVKM. The CDR3, as DNA: TGTGCCAGCAGTCCCCCGGGCCCGCCGGGGAGGGAGCTGTTTTTT. The encoded protein is CASSPPGPPGRELFF.

This clone was detected only once. CDR3 bases: TGCGCCAGCAGCTCCAGCGGGAGTTCACTCGAGCAGTACTTC. Translation: CASSSSGSSLEQYF. The chain carries TRBV5-1 and TRBJ2-7; 8 bases are a match to TRBD2. V shed 3 bases and J 6 bases; nucleotides not matched to a gene: 8. CDR3 length: 14 amino acids. Germline V gene lookup returns CDR1 SGHRS and CDR2 YFSETQ.

On this clone: Other nucleotide sequences from this sample produce the same CDR3. This sequence joins TRBV20-1 and TRBJ2-2; 14 bases are a match to TRBD2. This CDR3 spans 15 amino acids. Germline-derived CDR1 and CDR2 are DFQATT and SNEGSKA (reference sequence). With 3 bases clipped from V and 6 bases from J, the junction kept 3 bases outside the gene matches. The CDR3 DNA sequence: TGCAGTGCTAGTGGACTAGCGGGAGGAGCCGGGGAGCTGTTTTTT. Encoded protein: CSASGLAGGAGELFF.

The chain combines TRBV2 with TRBJ2-2; no clear D. This CDR3 has 15 residues. V was pared by 5 bases and J by 7 bases, with 17 bases between. Germline V gene sequence: CDR1 SNHLY, CDR2 FYNNEI. The CDR3 sequence: CASSKDIPPLGELFF. The CDR3, as DNA: TGTGCCAGCAGTAAAGACATACCCCCGCTCGGGGAGCTGTTTTTT.

This sequence joins TRBV7-3 and TRBJ1-2, with 8 bases aligning to TRBD1. There are 13 residues in the CDR3. Germline loops: CDR1 SGHTA, CDR2 FQGTGA. The V and J ends lost 5 bases and 8 bases, in that order; junction bases with no gene match: 7. CDR3 in DNA: TGTGCCAGCAGCCCGGACAGGGTCGTGGGCTACACCTTC. Translation gives CASSPDRVVGYTF.